The rows below give T cell receptor beta chains drawn from one sample of a study of blood T cells in healthy people across ages. Each CDR3 protein is one row after TCRdb ran MiXCR on the 5' RACE reads. The sample consists of approximately 770,000 distinct CDR3 sequences, 58% of them appearing once. The sequencing input was blood. The receptors were gathered from a man aged 25 to 40 in good health. CDR3s include the opening cysteine and the closing phenylalanine or tryptophan. The order of the fields is CDR3 protein, CDR3 DNA, J gene, D gene, clone size, V gene. A D gene is named only where the DNA matches it firmly. Not all rows give a size; the values are once, few, many and, for expanded clones, a class.

CDR3: CASSRGSAKNIQYF
DNA: TGTGCCAGCAGTAGGGGCAGCGCCAAAAACATTCAGTACTTC
J: TRBJ2-4
D: -
size: many
V: TRBV6-2/TRBV6-3

CDR3: CASSWFSYEQYF
DNA: TGTGCCAGCAGCTGGTTTTCTTACGAGCAGTACTTC
J: TRBJ2-7
D: -
size: -
V: TRBV7-2

CDR3: CASRQTVYEQYF
DNA: TGTGCCAGCAGGCAGACAGTCTACGAGCAGTACTTC
J: TRBJ2-7
D: -
size: -
V: TRBV28

CDR3: CASSIGGGGAYEQYF
DNA: TGTGCCAGCAGCATTGGCGGGGGGGGTGCCTACGAGCAGTACTTC
J: TRBJ2-7
D: TRBD2
size: few
V: TRBV7-2

CDR3: CATGKGPEKLFF
DNA: TGTGCCACCGGAAAGGGACCCGAAAAACTGTTTTTT
J: TRBJ1-4
D: -
size: -
V: TRBV15

CDR3: CSVGGDTQYF
DNA: TGCAGCGTTGGTGGGGATACGCAGTATTTT
J: TRBJ2-3
D: -
size: few
V: TRBV29-1

CDR3: CASSSGILYEQYF
DNA: TGTGCCAGCAGCTCCGGGATCCTCTACGAGCAGTACTTC
J: TRBJ2-7
D: -
size: few
V: TRBV7-6

CDR3: CASYSGGLHNEQFF
DNA: TGTGCCAGTTACAGCGGGGGCCTACACAATGAGCAGTTCTTC
J: TRBJ2-1
D: TRBD2
size: -
V: TRBV12-3/TRBV12-4

CDR3: CSVTTGTPSINTDTQYF
DNA: TGCAGCGTCACTACCGGGACTCCCTCTATAAACACAGATACGCAGTATTTT
J: TRBJ2-3
D: -
size: -
V: TRBV29-1

CDR3: CASRLGRLNTEAFF
DNA: TGTGCCAGCAGACTAGGACGGTTGAACACTGAAGCTTTCTTT
J: TRBJ1-1
D: -
size: -
V: TRBV28

CDR3: CASSRSGGILNEQFF
DNA: TGTGCCAGCAGCCGGAGCGGGGGGATTCTCAATGAGCAGTTCTTC
J: TRBJ2-1
D: TRBD2
size: -
V: TRBV7-3

CDR3: CSARSLAADTQYF
DNA: TGCAGTGCTCGGAGCCTAGCGGCAGATACGCAGTATTTT
J: TRBJ2-3
D: TRBD2
size: -
V: TRBV20-1

CDR3: CASSLGGNSYEQYF
DNA: TGCGCCAGCAGCTTAGGTGGAAACTCCTACGAGCAGTACTTC
J: TRBJ2-7
D: -
size: -
V: TRBV5-1